This T cell receptor (beta chain) comes out of a study of T cells in localized non-small cell lung cancer. The assay was immunoSEQ multiplex PCR, and TCRdb's table has in-frame clones only and misses some. There are tens of thousands of clones in the sample; 70% to 90% occur only once, and about a tenth lies in the top ten. Sequenced here: peripheral blood, sampled before any cancer treatment. This sequence originates from a female donor older than 55 with stage I lung adenocarcinoma.

The CDR3 reads CASKGVTEAFF. CDR3 DNA: TGTGCCAGCAAAGGGGTAACTGAAGCTTTCTTT. The V gene is TRBV6-1, the J gene TRBJ1-1; D is possibly TRBD1 (5 bases). Germline values: CDR1 MNHNS, CDR2 SASEGT. Trimming stripped 7 bases from V and 5 bases from J, with 8 bases between. CDR3 length: 11 residues.